Presented here are 18 T cell receptor beta chains from one specimen sequenced in a study of vaccination and CD4 T cells after COVID-19. Treatment indicated: approximately 10-day PBMC culture with coronavirus spike peptide pools or control peptides (ViraFEST assay). CD4+ T-cell collection from the unexposed donor predated the COVID-19 pandemic (2011-2018). Scientists ran DNA taken from cultured CD4+ T cells through the Oncomine TCR Beta short-read assay for sequencing. TCRdb ran MiXCR on the PCR reads and lists one entry per CDR3 protein. The sample holds some 5,500 distinct CDR3 sequences; under 35% are singletons and the top ten take 26%. Which antigens these TCRs recognize remains unknown. Sequencing input: CD4+ T cells from blood, cultured in vitro. The receptor source for this set is a human donor in good health.

V and J are TRBV19 and TRBJ1-1; 7 bases agree with TRBD1. This CDR3 comprises 14 residues. The germline V gene encodes CDR1 LNHDA and CDR2 SQIVND (reference sequence). Unmatched junction bases numbered 5, after V lost 6 bases and J lost 1 base. CDR3 loop: CASSIRGPNTEAFF. The CDR3 DNA follows: TGTGCCAGTAGCATTAGGGGGCCGAACACTGAAGCTTTCTTT.

This clonotype was observed a few times. This sequence joins TRBV5-1 and TRBJ2-1, with a possible D match to TRBD2 (6 bases). The CDR3 is 15 amino acids. V lost 4 bases, J lost 8 bases, and 19 bases lay in between. Germline CDR1 reads SGHRS; CDR2 reads YFSETQ. CDR3 in DNA: TGCGCCAGCAGCACTGGACATTCGGGGGTGGATGAGCAGTTCTTC. Its protein is CASSTGHSGVDEQFF.

J is TRBJ2-7 and V is TRBV18, with 14 nucleotides matching TRBD2. Germline V gives CDR1 KGHSH, CDR2 LQKENI. V shed 3 bases and J 0 bases; nucleotides not matched to a gene: 7. There are 18 residues in the CDR3. The CDR3 spells CASSPRTSGGFSSYEQYF. CDR3 nucleotide sequence: TGTGCCAGCTCACCTCGGACTAGCGGGGGGTTTAGCTCCTACGAGCAGTACTTC.

The chain uses TRBV27 and TRBJ2-1; 7 nucleotides agree with TRBD1. J gave up 7 bases and V 0 bases, and 6 bases lay outside the gene matches. Germline V gene sequence: CDR1 MNHEY, CDR2 SMNVEV (reference sequence). The CDR3 extends over 15 amino acids. CDR3 in amino acids: CASSLSAGGGNEQFF. The DNA for the CDR3 is TGTGCCAGCAGTTTATCTGCAGGGGGTGGGAATGAGCAGTTCTTC.

This clonotype has more than one count but fewer than ten. The V and J genes are TRBV7-9 and TRBJ1-1; D call uncertain. Germline V gives CDR1 SEHNR, CDR2 FQNEAQ (reference sequence). This CDR3 contains 17 residues. V dropped 6 bases and J dropped 2 bases, with 22 bases sitting between them. CDR3: CASRSEWATGSNTEAFF. The CDR3, as DNA: TGTGCCAGCAGATCCGAGTGGGCCACTGGGAGTAACACTGAAGCTTTCTTT.

This clonotype was counted a few times. The chain uses TRBV20-1 and TRBJ1-2, with D unclear. This CDR3 spans 11 amino acids. From germline, CDR1 is DFQATT and CDR2 SNEGSKA (reference sequence). The CDR3 nucleotides are TGCATAATTCCAAGGGACTATGGCTACACCTTC. Protein: CIIPRDYGYTF.

The rearrangement links TRBV6-1 to TRBJ2-3; TRBD1 might be the D (6 bases). The germline CDR1 and CDR2 sequences are MNHNS and SASEGT. V gave up 6 bases and J gave up 4 bases, with 11 bases separating them. The CDR3 has 13 amino acids. CDR3 protein: CASRADSPDTQYF. The DNA for the CDR3 is TGTGCCAGCAGGGCGGACAGTCCAGATACGCAGTATTTT.

The V call is TRBV18, the J call TRBJ1-2, with D uncertain. The V and J ends lost 2 bases and 5 bases respectively, with 9 bases between them. Germline V gives CDR1 KGHSH, CDR2 LQKENI. CDR3 length equals 13 residues. The CDR3 is CASSPSLGYGYTF. CDR3 nucleotide sequence: TGTGCCAGCTCACCAAGCTTGGGGTATGGCTACACCTTC.

This clonotype was counted between two and nine times. This chain uses TRBV11-2 with TRBJ1-2, with TRBD1 as a possible D gene (5 bases). CDR3 length: 13 amino acids. V was trimmed by 1 base and J by 8 bases, leaving 11 bases between them. Germline V gives CDR1 SGHAT, CDR2 FQNNGV. DNA for the CDR3: TGTGCCAGCAGCTTAGTAGCAGGGAGCGGCTACACCTTC. It codes for CASSLVAGSGYTF.

This clonotype has only a few counts. V is TRBV11-3 and J is TRBJ1-5, with D possibly being TRBD1 (5 bases). Per germline, CDR1 SGHNT and CDR2 YENEEA. With 1 base removed from V and 2 bases from J, the gap between germline ends came to 12 bases. CDR3 length: 16 amino acids. The CDR3 is CASSLVVRGGNQPQHF. In DNA, the CDR3 is TGTGCCAGCAGCTTAGTCGTAAGGGGAGGCAATCAGCCCCAGCATTTT.

This CDR3 reads CASSFAGWPQHF. The DNA for the CDR3 is TGTGCCAGCAGCTTTGCCGGTTGGCCCCAGCATTTT. The chain carries TRBV7-2 and TRBJ1-5, with D hard to call. In germline, CDR1 is SGHTA, CDR2 FQGNSA. This CDR3 comprises 12 residues. Trimming cost V 3 bases and J 9 bases, with 9 bases left between them.

The chain carries TRBV3-1 and TRBJ2-5; no definite D call. Trimming stripped 2 bases from V and 2 bases from J, with 12 bases between. Looked up from germline, CDR1 is LGHDT and CDR2 is YNNKEL (reference sequence). The CDR3 is made up of 15 amino acids. In nucleotides, the CDR3 is TGTGCCAGCAGCCAAACGACTGGAAGGCAAGAGACCCAGTACTTC. It yields the protein CASSQTTGRQETQYF.

This chain's CDR3 is CASSRDGLAGGETQYF. The CDR3 DNA reads as TGTGCCAGCAGCCGAGATGGACTAGCCGGAGGAGAGACCCAGTACTTC. The chain combines TRBV11-2 with TRBJ2-5; 8 bases line up with TRBD2. CDR3 length equals 16 residues. Germline V gene lookup returns CDR1 SGHAT and CDR2 FQNNGV. Trimming removed 5 bases from V and 4 bases from J; junction bases left unmatched: 12. Combining the CDR3 with reference TRBV11-2 and TRBJ2-5 gives the whole variable domain EAGVAQSPRYKIIEKRQSVAFWCNPISGHATLYWYQQILGQGPKLLIQFQNNGVVDDSQLPKDRFSAERLKGVDSTLKIQPAKLEDSAVYLCASSRDGLAGGETQYFGPGTRLLVL.

The rearrangement links TRBV7-8 to TRBJ1-6, with 8 bases aligning to TRBD1. From germline, CDR1 is SGHVS and CDR2 FQNEAQ. The CDR3 length is 15 residues. After removal of 5 bases from V and 9 bases from J, the junction contained 9 bases not matched to a gene. Here the CDR3 reads CASSLDGQGASPLHF. CDR3 DNA sequence: TGTGCCAGCAGCCTCGACGGACAGGGAGCTTCACCCCTCCACTTT.

V gene TRBV5-1 combines with J gene TRBJ2-7; 10 bases are shared with TRBD1. The length of the CDR3 is 16 residues. In germline, CDR1 is SGHRS, CDR2 YFSETQ. Trimming removed 4 bases from V and 5 bases from J; junction bases left unmatched: 12. The CDR3 DNA sequence: TGCGCCAGCAGCCAACGGGACAGGGGCTTTTTGGACGAGCAGTACTTC. Translation: CASSQRDRGFLDEQYF.

This clonotype was detected a few times. The gene calls are TRBV6-5 and TRBJ2-6; D is ambiguous. Per the germline V gene, CDR1 is MNHEY and CDR2 is SVGAGI. CDR3 length: 15 residues. The V end lost 3 bases, the J end lost 4 bases, and 10 bases lay between the germline ends. CDR3 coding DNA: TGTGCCAGCAGTTATGGGGTTGGAGGGGCCAACGTCCTGACTTTC. It yields the protein CASSYGVGGANVLTF.

In DNA form, the CDR3 reads TGTGCCAGCAGTGAAGGAGTCGGCTATGGCTACACCTTC. It translates to CASSEGVGYGYTF. V and J are TRBV2 and TRBJ1-2; D gene unclear. The germline V gene encodes CDR1 SNHLY and CDR2 FYNNEI. The CDR3 extends over 13 amino acids. V was shortened by 1 base and J by 4 bases, with 7 bases between the two germline ends.

The chain joins TRBV27 to TRBJ2-2; no firm D call. The CDR3 covers 13 residues. The V end lost 4 bases, the J end lost 7 bases, and 10 bases lay between the germline ends. Germline lookup yields CDR1 MNHEY and CDR2 SMNVEV (reference sequence). The CDR3 DNA reads TGTGCCAGCAGTTCCCCCTCCCACGGGGAGCTGTTTTTT. Translating gives CASSSPSHGELFF.